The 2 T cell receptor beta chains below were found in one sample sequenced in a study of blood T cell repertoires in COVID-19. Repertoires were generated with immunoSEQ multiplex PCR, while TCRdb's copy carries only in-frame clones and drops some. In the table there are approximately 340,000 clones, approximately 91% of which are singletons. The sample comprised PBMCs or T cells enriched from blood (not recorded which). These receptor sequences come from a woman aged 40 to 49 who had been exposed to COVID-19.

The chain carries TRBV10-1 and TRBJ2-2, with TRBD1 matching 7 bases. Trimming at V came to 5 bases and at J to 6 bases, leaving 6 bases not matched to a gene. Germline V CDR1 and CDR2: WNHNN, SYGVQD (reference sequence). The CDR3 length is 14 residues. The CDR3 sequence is CASSKDRRPGELFF. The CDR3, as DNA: TGCGCCAGCAGTAAGGACAGGAGGCCCGGGGAGCTGTTTTTT.

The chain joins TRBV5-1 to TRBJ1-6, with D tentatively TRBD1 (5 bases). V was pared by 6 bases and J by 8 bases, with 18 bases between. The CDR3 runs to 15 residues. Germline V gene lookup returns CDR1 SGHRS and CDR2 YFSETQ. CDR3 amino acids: CASTSLGLGDSPLHF. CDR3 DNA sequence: TGCGCCAGCACTTCGTTGGGGCTGGGTGATTCACCCCTCCACTTT. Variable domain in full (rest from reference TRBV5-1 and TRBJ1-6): KAGVTQTPRYLIKTRGQQVTLSCSPISGHRSVSWYQQTPGQGLQFLFEYFSETQRNKGNFPGRFSGRQFSNSRSEMNVSTLELGDSALYLCASTSLGLGDSPLHFGNGTRLTVT.